Listed below are T cell receptor beta chains from one sample, sequenced in a study of OX40 agonist ivuxolimab in advanced cancers. The table came from immunoSEQ multiplex PCR; TCRdb's copy has only in-frame clones and leaves some out. The sample contains around 84,000 clones, over 85% of which appear only once. Sequencing used CD4+ or CD8+ T cells sorted from blood, obtained in a trial of the OX40 agonist ivuxolimab. The receptors were gathered from an adult with an advanced solid tumor such as melanoma, head and neck, liver or kidney cancer. Each CDR3 is given with its conserved first and last residue. D genes are given only for firm matches. Some rows mark clone size as missing; the rest say once, few, many or name a class of expanded clone.

.	17	TRBD1	TRBV28	TRBJ2-4	CASSLSALGTGLNIQYF	TGTGCCAGCAGTTTATCTGCGTTGGGGACAGGGCTTAACATTCAGTACTTC
.	11	.	TRBV29-1	TRBJ2-2	CSVRDAGELFF	TGCAGCGTCCGGGACGCCGGGGAGCTGTTTTTT
.	14	.	TRBV5-1	TRBJ2-3	CASSSTVGTDTQYF	TGCGCCAGCAGCTCGACAGTGGGCACAGATACGCAGTATTTT
once	15	.	TRBV18	TRBJ2-7	CASSPPGSVYYEQYF	TGTGCCAGCTCACCACCGGGCTCGGTCTACTACGAGCAGTACTTC
once	18	TRBD1	TRBV5-4	TRBJ1-1	CASSLGVVGQVLNTEAFF	TGTGCCAGCAGCTTGGGAGTTGTGGGACAGGTCTTGAACACTGAAGCTTTCTTT
.	13	.	TRBV5-1	TRBJ1-1	CASSLLLNTEAFF	TGCGCCAGCAGCTTGCTACTGAACACTGAAGCTTTCTTT
.	13	.	TRBV15	TRBJ2-7	CATGRPPGNEQYF	TGTGCCACCGGAAGGCCCCCAGGCAACGAGCAGTACTTC
.	16	.	TRBV7-3	TRBJ2-1	CASSQNSGTDNNEQFF	TGTGCCAGCAGCCAAAACTCCGGGACGGACAACAATGAGCAGTTCTTC
.	15	.	TRBV6-4	TRBJ1-1	CASSDSTGGSTEAFF	TGTGCCAGCAGTGACTCGACAGGAGGAAGCACTGAAGCTTTCTTT
.	15	.	TRBV6-1	TRBJ1-1	CASSETLGWGAEAFF	TGTGCCAGCAGTGAAACCCTCGGGTGGGGCGCTGAAGCTTTCTTT
few	11	.	TRBV7-3	TRBJ2-2	CASSSPGELFF	TGTGCCAGCAGCTCCCCCGGGGAGCTGTTTTTT
.	13	.	TRBV28	TRBJ2-3	CASSLDSTDTQYF	TGTGCCAGCAGTCTCGACAGCACAGATACGCAGTATTTT
.	13	.	TRBV7-9	TRBJ2-4	CASSLVGENIQYF	TGTGCCAGCAGCTTAGTAGGGGAAAACATTCAGTACTTC
.	15	TRBD1	TRBV18	TRBJ2-3	CASSYGQGRTDTQYF	TGTGCCAGCTCATACGGACAGGGGAGGACAGATACGCAGTATTTT
.	14	.	TRBV30	TRBJ2-2	CAWSAIVRTGELFF	TGTGCCTGGAGTGCAATTGTCCGGACCGGGGAGCTGTTTTTT
.	15	TRBD2	TRBV5-4	TRBJ2-7	CASSLLTSGRDEQYF	TGTGCCAGCAGCTTGCTAACTAGCGGGAGGGACGAGCAGTACTTC
.	13	.	TRBV28	TRBJ2-7	CASSPVLAYEQYF	TGTGCCAGCAGTCCCGTCTTAGCCTACGAGCAGTACTTC
.	15	TRBD1	TRBV6-6	TRBJ1-4	CASSRSGTGVEKLFF	TGTGCCAGCAGTCGTTCCGGGACAGGGGTCGAAAAACTGTTTTTT
.	14	.	TRBV27	TRBJ2-7	CASRRGAGTPEQYF	TGTGCCAGCAGGAGGGGGGCAGGGACCCCCGAGCAGTACTTC
.	14	.	TRBV11-2	TRBJ2-2	CASSLLLNTGELFF	TGTGCCAGCAGCTTACTCCTGAACACCGGGGAGCTGTTTTTT
.	13	TRBD1	TRBV6-1	TRBJ2-7	CASSFSGGYEQYF	TGTGCCAGCAGCTTCTCAGGGGGTTACGAGCAGTACTTC
.	15	TRBD1	TRBV7-9	TRBJ2-7	CASSRTGVNSYEQYF	TGTGCCAGCAGCCGCACAGGGGTAAACTCCTACGAGCAGTACTTC
.	14	.	TRBV7-2	TRBJ2-7	CASSLRSTASEQYF	TGTGCCAGCAGCTTAAGGTCGACAGCTAGCGAGCAGTACTTC
.	16	TRBD1	TRBV7-9	TRBJ2-1	CASSLGAGQGANEQFF	TGTGCCAGCAGCTTAGGTGCGGGACAGGGGGCCAATGAGCAGTTCTTC
.	15	.	TRBV7-8	TRBJ2-2	CASSLESAATGELFF	TGTGCCAGCAGCTTAGAAAGCGCCGCCACCGGGGAGCTGTTTTTT